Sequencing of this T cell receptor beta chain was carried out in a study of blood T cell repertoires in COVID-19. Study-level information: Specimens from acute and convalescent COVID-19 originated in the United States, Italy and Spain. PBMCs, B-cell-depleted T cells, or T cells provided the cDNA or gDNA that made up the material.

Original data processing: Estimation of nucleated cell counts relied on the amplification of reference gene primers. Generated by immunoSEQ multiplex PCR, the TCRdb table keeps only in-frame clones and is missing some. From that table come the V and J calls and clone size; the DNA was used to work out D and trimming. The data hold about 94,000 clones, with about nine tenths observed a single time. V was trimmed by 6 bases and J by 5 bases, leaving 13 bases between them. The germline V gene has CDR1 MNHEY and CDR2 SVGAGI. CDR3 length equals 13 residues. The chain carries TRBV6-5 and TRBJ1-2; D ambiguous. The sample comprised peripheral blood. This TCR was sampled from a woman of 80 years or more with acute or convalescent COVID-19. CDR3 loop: CASSGILGYGYTF. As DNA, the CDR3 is TGTGCCAGCAGCGGGATCCTTGGATATGGCTACACCTTC.